The 23 T cell receptor beta chains listed next were all sequenced from one sample in a study of Graves' ophthalmopathy and Graves' hyperthyroidism. Using RNA transcripts, the TCR beta CDR3 regions were amplified. Second-round multiplex PCR followed a first-round RT-PCR using HTBI primers. TCRdb used MiXCR to reprocess the multiplex PCR reads, holding one entry per CDR3 protein. The data hold a few hundred thousand distinct CDR3 sequences, with roughly 15% observed a single time. Input material: peripheral blood. These receptors came from an adult man with Graves' ophthalmopathy.

The sample holds many counts of this clonotype. This chain links TRBV29-1 with TRBJ2-5, with D possibly TRBD2 on 6 matching bases. The CDR3 runs to 13 residues. CDR1 is SQVTM and CDR2 is ANQGSEA in the germline V gene. Trimming pared 1 base from V and 7 bases from J, leaving 13 bases between. As DNA, the CDR3 is TGCAGCGTTGAAGGGTGGGAGGCAGGGACCCAGTACTTC. Translated: CSVEGWEAGTQYF. Using reference TRBV29-1 and TRBJ2-5 for the parts outside the CDR3, the full variable domain is SAVISQKPSRDICQRGTSLTIQCQVDSQVTMMFWYRQQPGQSLTLIATANQGSEATYESGFVIDKFPISRPNLTFSTLTVSNMSPEDSSIYLCSVEGWEAGTQYFGPGTRLLVL.

This clonotype was observed at least ten times. This chain connects TRBV29-1 to TRBJ2-7, with D perhaps matching TRBD1 (5 bases). This CDR3 contains 13 residues. The V gene lost 6 bases and the J gene lost 2 bases, with 14 bases spanning the gap. Germline values: CDR1 SQVTM, CDR2 ANQGSEA. CDR3 nucleotide sequence: TGCAGCGTCTCTACCCAGGGTACCTACGAGCAGTACTTC. This encodes CSVSTQGTYEQYF.

In this sample, this clonotype turned up many times. The chain employs TRBV12-3 or TRBV12-4 and TRBJ1-2; D possibly corresponds to TRBD1 (5 bases). V was trimmed by 2 bases and J by 0 bases, leaving 13 bases between them. This CDR3 comprises 16 residues. The CDR3 DNA reads TGTGCCAGCAGTTTACACCGAGGGACTTCTAACTATGGCTACACCTTC. It translates to CASSLHRGTSNYGYTF.

This clonotype came up many times. This sequence joins TRBV28 and TRBJ1-5; D is ambiguous. Germline values: CDR1 MDHEN, CDR2 SYDVKM. This CDR3 contains 13 residues. V dropped 3 bases and J dropped 5 bases, with 8 bases sitting between them. This CDR3 reads CASSFLNYQPQHF. CDR3 nucleotide sequence: TGTGCCAGCAGTTTCCTTAACTATCAGCCCCAGCATTTT.

This clonotype appeared many times. This chain joins TRBV20-1 and TRBJ2-7, with 8 bases aligning to TRBD1. CDR3 size: 13 residues. Germline CDR1 reads DFQATT; CDR2 reads SNEGSKA (reference sequence). V trimming: 5 bases; J trimming: 3 bases; junction bases outside the gene matches: 6. The CDR3 here is CSAPAGGFYEQYF. The CDR3 region has the DNA TGCAGTGCTCCCGCAGGGGGCTTCTACGAGCAGTACTTC.

Many counts were recorded for this clonotype. The gene calls are TRBV30 and TRBJ1-1; D is possibly TRBD1 (5 bases). The V end was cut by 4 bases, the J end by 7 bases, with 13 bases between. Germline CDR1 and CDR2: GTSNPN and SVGIG (reference sequence). This CDR3 is 12 amino acids long. The DNA of the CDR3 is TGTGCCTGGACAGGAGAGGGGTTTGAAGCTTTCTTT. The encoded protein is CAWTGEGFEAFF.

Ten or more counts support this clonotype. J is TRBJ1-1 and V is TRBV19; no firm D call. Looked up from germline, CDR1 is LNHDA and CDR2 is SQIVND (reference sequence). The CDR3 runs 13 residues. The V end was cut by 5 bases, the J end by 3 bases, with 10 bases between. The DNA for the CDR3 is TGTGCCAGTAGTCCCAGTGGGGACACTGAAGCTTTCTTT. It translates to CASSPSGDTEAFF.

This clonotype was counted at least ten times. This chain connects TRBV19 to TRBJ2-2; D is possibly TRBD1 (6 bases). The germline gives CDR1 LNHDA, CDR2 SQIVND (reference sequence). This CDR3 region has 16 residues. The germline V and J ends were trimmed by 5 bases and 8 bases, with 21 bases remaining between them. The CDR3 loop reads CASSSPRRRGAGELFF. In DNA form, the CDR3 reads TGTGCCAGTAGTTCCCCAAGACGCAGGGGCGCAGGGGAGCTGTTTTTT.

As to this clonotype: One end of the junction varies from germline; a read error may be responsible. V is TRBV6-8 and J is TRBJ1-1; D possibly corresponds to TRBD1 (6 bases). The CDR3 spans 16 residues. Germline V CDR1 and CDR2: MNHGY, SAAAGT. CDR3 in DNA: TGTGTCAGCTCAACCTCACAGGGAAATTTCTTCACTAAAGCTTTCTTT. Protein product: CVSSTSQGNFFTKAFF.

This clonotype was recorded at least ten times. CDR3 residues: CASSTGLGGQETQYF. The CDR3 DNA reads as TGTGCCAGTAGTACAGGGCTAGGGGGCCAAGAGACCCAGTACTTC. This chain links TRBV19 with TRBJ2-5; maybe TRBD1 (6 bases). CDR3 size: 15 residues. V shed 4 bases and J shed 1 base, with 13 bases lying between them. Germline CDR1 is LNHDA and CDR2 is SQIVND (reference sequence).

In its sample, this clonotype was seen many times. V gene TRBV6-2 or TRBV6-3 combines with J gene TRBJ1-2; D unresolved. This CDR3 has 14 residues. Per germline, CDR1 MNHEY and CDR2 SVGEGT. V gave up 0 bases and J gave up 2 bases, with 7 bases separating them. The CDR3 is CASSYSSQNYGYTF. The DNA for the CDR3 is TGTGCCAGCAGTTACTCTTCACAGAACTATGGCTACACCTTC.

This clonotype was detected many times. The chain has TRBV6-1 and TRBJ1-5, with TRBD1 matching over 9 bases. The CDR3 covers 14 residues. Germline V lookup: CDR1 MNHNS, CDR2 SASEGT. V trimming: 6 bases; J trimming: 7 bases; junction bases outside the gene matches: 7. CDR3 sequence reads: CASSPQGARQPQHF. For the CDR3, the DNA is TGTGCCAGCAGCCCACAGGGGGCTAGGCAGCCCCAGCATTTT.

In this sample, this clonotype turned up many times. This chain uses TRBV7-2 with TRBJ1-6; D unresolved. Looked up from germline, CDR1 is SGHTA and CDR2 is FQGNSA. V lost 6 bases to trimming and J lost 4 bases, with 16 bases between them. CDR3 length: 16 residues. The CDR3 reads CASSPGRRGYNSPLHF. The CDR3 DNA reads TGTGCCAGCAGTCCCGGCCGCCGGGGTTATAATTCACCCCTCCACTTT.

This clonotype was seen more than once but under ten times. This chain connects TRBV5-1 to TRBJ1-3; unclear D gene. The germline V gene has CDR1 SGHRS and CDR2 YFSETQ. The CDR3 totals 14 residues. Trimming removed 0 bases at V and 3 bases at J, with 7 bases between. CDR3 sequence (DNA): TGCGCCAGCAGCTTGGGAACGATTGGAAACACCATATATTTT. Its translation is CASSLGTIGNTIYF. Drawing the rest from reference TRBV5-1 and TRBJ1-3, the complete variable domain is KAGVTQTPRYLIKTRGQQVTLSCSPISGHRSVSWYQQTPGQGLQFLFEYFSETQRNKGNFPGRFSGRQFSNSRSEMNVSTLELGDSALYLCASSLGTIGNTIYFGEGSWLTVV.

The rearrangement links TRBV6-1 to TRBJ1-1; TRBD1 agrees at 7 bases. Trimming at V came to 6 bases and at J to 5 bases, leaving 9 bases not matched to a gene. Germline V gives CDR1 MNHNS, CDR2 SASEGT. This CDR3 is built from 14 residues. In nucleotides, the CDR3 is TGTGCCAGCAGAACTTCAGGGGGTGGGACTGAAGCTTTCTTT. Encoded protein: CASRTSGGGTEAFF.

In its sample, this clonotype was seen many times. Here the CDR3 reads CASSGLAGDEQYF. The CDR3, as DNA: TGTGCCAGCAGCGGGCTAGCGGGGGACGAGCAGTACTTC. V usage is TRBV6-2 or TRBV6-3 and J usage is TRBJ2-7; 10 bases fit TRBD2. Looked up from germline, CDR1 is MNHEY and CDR2 is SVGEGT. CDR3 length: 13 amino acids. V trimming: 6 bases; J trimming: 5 bases; junction bases outside the gene matches: 4.

This clonotype was detected ten times or more. V gene TRBV10-3 combines with J gene TRBJ2-1; TRBD2 aligns across 7 bases. The junction had 11 bases not matched to a gene; V was cut back by 8 bases and J by 4 bases. The CDR3 spans 15 residues. Germline assignment: CDR1 ENHRY and CDR2 SYGVKD. This CDR3 is CAIRNPGLPYNEQFF. Written as DNA, the CDR3 is TGTGCCATCCGAAACCCGGGACTACCTTACAATGAGCAGTTCTTC.

This clonotype was picked up many times. The V and J genes are TRBV2 and TRBJ1-1, with a tentative D call TRBD1 (6 bases). The CDR3 runs 16 residues. V was shortened by 5 bases and J by 5 bases, with 21 bases between the two germline ends. The germline V gene has CDR1 SNHLY and CDR2 FYNNEI. Here the CDR3 DNA reads TGTGCCAGCAGTAAGCCGGGACGGCAGGGGTTGACTGAAGCTTTCTTT. This encodes CASSKPGRQGLTEAFF.

There are many counts of this clonotype. Relative to the germline gene, one junction end is altered; a read error may explain this. V is TRBV27 and J is TRBJ1-1, with 9 nucleotides matching TRBD1. Germline assignment: CDR1 MNHEY and CDR2 SMNVEV (reference sequence). This CDR3 has 17 amino acids. This CDR3 reads CASSLMTGGYRNAEAFF. CDR3 coding DNA: TGTGCCAGCAGTTTAATGACAGGGGGTTACCGGAACGCTGAAGCTTTCTTT.

This clonotype has a count of ten or more. The J gene is TRBJ2-7, the V gene TRBV29-1; 7 positions match TRBD2. This CDR3 comprises 16 residues. In germline, CDR1 is SQVTM, CDR2 ANQGSEA. V was pared by 0 bases and J by 1 base, with 9 bases of the junction left unmatched. CDR3 loop: CSVEEGPSGTSYEQYF. CDR3 in DNA: TGCAGCGTTGAAGAGGGTCCTAGCGGTACGTCCTACGAGCAGTACTTC.

This clonotype was observed many times. The rearrangement uses TRBV15 and TRBJ2-2, with 7 bases identical to TRBD2. Germline V gene data show CDR1 as LNHNV and CDR2 as YYDKDF (reference sequence). V shed 5 bases and J 5 bases; nucleotides not matched to a gene: 8. CDR3 size: 15 residues. The CDR3 DNA is TGTGCCACCAGCCCCCGACTAGCTCGGACCGGGGAGCTGTTTTTT. It is translated as CATSPRLARTGELFF.

This clonotype was seen ten or more times. The rearrangement links TRBV19 to TRBJ1-5; D gene unclear. The CDR3 is 16 amino acids. The germline V and J ends were trimmed by 5 bases and 0 bases, with 14 bases remaining between them. The germline V gene has CDR1 LNHDA and CDR2 SQIVND (reference sequence). The CDR3 DNA follows: TGTGCCAGTAGTCGGAGGGAGACGGGTAGCAATCAGCCCCAGCATTTT. Its translation is CASSRRETGSNQPQHF. Full variable domain (outside the CDR3, taken from reference TRBV19 and TRBJ1-5): DGGITQSPKYLFRKEGQNVTLSCEQNLNHDAMYWYRQDPGQGLRLIYYSQIVNDFQKGDIAEGYSVSREKKESFPLTVTSAQKNPTAFYLCASSRRETGSNQPQHFGDGTRLSIL.

This clonotype was picked up many times. V is TRBV6-4 and J is TRBJ2-2, with D perhaps given as TRBD1 or TRBD2 (7 bases each). The CDR3 totals 17 residues. The germline gives CDR1 MRHNA, CDR2 SNTAGT. The V gene lost 5 bases and the J gene lost 2 bases, with 18 bases spanning the gap. The CDR3, as DNA: TGTGCCAGCAGTCCCCGGGGAGGGGGCTTTAACACCGGGGAGCTGTTTTTT. Amino acids: CASSPRGGGFNTGELFF.